This T cell receptor beta chain was documented in a study of human T cells and chemical hapten exposure (dated by TCRdb to the early 2020s). About the study as a whole: Libraries were combined into a pool for sequencing, and differences in TCR yield between samples came mainly from small differences in library volumes within the pool. For every blood RNA sample, sequencing covered both the TCR alpha and TCR beta chains. This study followed changes in the peripheral blood TCR repertoire in vivo during primary and secondary sensitization of alopecia patients to the hapten diphenylcyclopropenone (DPC). What the research found in general, with its limitations: DPC sensitization did not change the number of TCRs with a frequency above 1 in 1000, and there was no evidence of changes in global repertoire structure. After repeated subsampling, the strength of the expansion versus patch-test correlation and the threshold at which it became significant changed.

This clonotype was detected ten times or more. Its antigen is unknown. Qualities for individual bases were not recorded, and no much larger clone is one base off. The cysteine opens and the phenylalanine closes a CDR3 of 14 amino acids. The only DNA kept is the CDR3, 42 bases in frame from the first base. As encoded in the germline V gene, CDR1 is SGHRS while CDR2 is YFSETQ. The germline ends are 17 bases apart after V is trimmed by 5 bases and J by 5 bases. Library preparation employed 5' RACE. The sequencer listed for this sample is Illumina MiSeq. During library preparation, unique molecular identifiers were attached to individual cDNA molecules so that TCRs could be counted quantitatively and reproducibly. Per the original workflow: The median number of TCRs per sample was 95,638, ranging from 23,224 to 690,600. V, J and CDR3 annotation of the TCR reads was carried out using the Decombinator software suite. For PS versus PT1 abundance plots, all samples were subsampled to the same number of TCRs (28,000). TCRs were defined as expanded if absent before sensitization and observed at least eight times at the 2-week time point. TCRdb redid the processing of the public reads, applying fastp at Q25 and MiXCR, and retained in-frame beta chains. Identical CDR3 protein sequences are pooled into one entry, listed with their most common genes and DNA. The authors' filters were not applied to this entry. Recorded for this sample are 65,000 to 95,000 distinct CDR3 sequences; approximately 7.7% of them occurred a single time. Jointly, the top ten make up approximately 2.5% of the sample.

Total RNA was extracted from unfractionated whole blood that had been collected in Tempus Blood RNA tubes. As TCR sequencing controls, about five healthy volunteers were used, with blood taken at day 0, 2 weeks and 6 weeks. The rearrangement joined TRBV5-1 to TRBJ2-7; a tentative D match to TRBD1 spans 6 bases. The sequence was obtained from a male donor in good health. CDR3 loop: CASSIGIGGDEQYF. The nucleotide sequence reads TGCGCCAGCAGTATTGGAATAGGGGGAGACGAGCAGTACTTC.